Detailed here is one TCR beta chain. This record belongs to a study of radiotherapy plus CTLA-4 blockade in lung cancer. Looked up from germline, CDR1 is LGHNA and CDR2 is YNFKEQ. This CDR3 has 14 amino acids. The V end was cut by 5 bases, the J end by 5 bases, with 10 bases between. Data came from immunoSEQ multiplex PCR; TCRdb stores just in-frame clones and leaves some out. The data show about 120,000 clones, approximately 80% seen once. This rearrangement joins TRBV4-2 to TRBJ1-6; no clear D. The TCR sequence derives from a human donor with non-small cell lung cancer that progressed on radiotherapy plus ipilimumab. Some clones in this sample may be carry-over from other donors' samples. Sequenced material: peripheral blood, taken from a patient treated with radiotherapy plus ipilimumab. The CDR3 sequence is CASSVRTDNSPLHF. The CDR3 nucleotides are TGTGCCAGCAGCGTTCGGACGGATAATTCACCCCTCCACTTT.